The 29 T cell receptor beta chains listed next were all sequenced from one sample in a study of blood T cells in healthy people across ages. Sample-barcoded 5' priming and a J-beta primer mix drove a second PCR of about 7 to 12 cycles. TCRdb re-derived calls from the 5' RACE reads in MiXCR, one entry per CDR3 protein. This table holds 550,000 to 800,000 distinct CDR3 sequences, about 32% found once. Input material: blood. These receptors originate from a woman of 80 years or more in good health.

This clonotype was seen at least ten times. J is TRBJ2-5 and V is TRBV28; D ambiguous. The DNA end is more similar to TRBJ2-7, so the J call may be wrong. Per the germline V gene, CDR1 is MDHEN and CDR2 is SYDVKM. The CDR3 spans 12 residues. CDR3 DNA: TGTGCCAGCAGTCATCCTCCGCGCGAGCAGTACTTC. Translated, it gives CASSHPPREQYF.

This clonotype was detected only once. This chain links TRBV3-1 with TRBJ1-2, with TRBD1 as a possible D gene (5 bases). CDR1 and CDR2 from the germline V gene are LGHDT and YNNKEL (reference sequence). The CDR3 is made up of 12 amino acids. Trimming stripped 1 base from V and 10 bases from J, with 10 bases between. The CDR3 DNA sequence: TGTGCCAGCAGCCAAGGGCAGACAGACTACACCTTC. It specifies CASSQGQTDYTF.

Turning to this clonotype: At one end the junction does not follow the germline gene, possibly because of a read error. In DNA, the CDR3 is TGTGCCAGCAACCAAGAGGGGGAGGGCCGAAGCACAGATACGCAGTATTTT. Translated: CASNQEGEGRSTDTQYF. V usage is TRBV4-2 and J usage is TRBJ2-3; TRBD2 might be the D (7 bases). CDR3 length: 17 amino acids. Germline CDR1 is LGHNA and CDR2 is YNFKEQ.

The chain joins TRBV19 to TRBJ1-1, with 8 bases aligning to TRBD1. Germline CDR1 and CDR2: LNHDA and SQIVND (reference sequence). The CDR3 has 16 amino acids. The junction had 12 bases not matched to a gene; V was cut back by 5 bases and J by 4 bases. The CDR3 DNA follows: TGTGCCAGTAGTTTGGGGCGGAGGACAGGGATCACTGAAGCTTTCTTT. It translates to CASSLGRRTGITEAFF.

This clonotype was picked up many times. The V gene is TRBV19, the J gene TRBJ1-2; unclear D gene. The germline V and J ends were trimmed by 3 bases and 6 bases, with 8 bases remaining between them. This CDR3 comprises 12 residues. The germline V gene encodes CDR1 LNHDA and CDR2 SQIVND (reference sequence). The CDR3 DNA sequence: TGTGCCAGTAGTATCCCCGTCGATGGCTACACCTTC. It yields the protein CASSIPVDGYTF.

The chain recombines TRBV28 with TRBJ1-5; 9 bases match TRBD1. CDR3 length: 15 amino acids. Unmatched junction bases numbered 4, after V lost 3 bases and J lost 4 bases. Germline V gene data show CDR1 as MDHEN and CDR2 as SYDVKM. In DNA form, the CDR3 reads TGTGCCAGCAGTTTGGGGACAGGGACAAATCAGCCCCAGCATTTT. This sequence encodes CASSLGTGTNQPQHF.

This clonotype was counted between two and nine times. The chain combines TRBV7-9 with TRBJ2-4, with 7 bases aligning to TRBD1. The J call is doubtful: the DNA matches TRBJ2-7 better. Germline V CDR1 and CDR2: SEHNR, FQNEAQ (reference sequence). The CDR3 covers 15 residues. The CDR3 region has the DNA TGTGCCAGCAGCTTAGGTGCGGCAGGGGGATACGAGCAGTACTTC. Translation gives CASSLGAAGGYEQYF.

The sample holds one count of this clonotype. One base away lies a much larger clone, so this may be a sequencing read error. This chain joins TRBV10-3 and TRBJ1-6; 10 bases are shared with TRBD1. With V trimmed by 4 bases and J by 7 bases, 4 bases remained unmatched. The CDR3 contains 15 residues. The V gene's germline CDR1 is ENHRY and CDR2 SYGVKD. The CDR3 region is CAISGDRGPNSPLHF. The CDR3 DNA reads as TGTGCCATCAGTGGGGACAGGGGTCCCAATTCACCCCTCCACTTT.

This clonotype showed up many times. V gene TRBV3-1 combines with J gene TRBJ2-7, with TRBD1 matching over 8 bases. J was trimmed by 6 bases and V by 4 bases; bases with no gene match: 8. Germline CDR1 and CDR2: LGHDT and YNNKEL (reference sequence). The CDR3 extends over 14 amino acids. CDR3 DNA: TGTGCCAGCAGCCTGACAGGGGATACTTTCGAGCAGTACTTC. Translated: CASSLTGDTFEQYF.

This clonotype was counted at least ten times. This chain links TRBV6-1 with TRBJ1-2, with D uncertain. Looked up from germline, CDR1 is MNHNS and CDR2 is SASEGT. With 2 bases removed from V and 5 bases from J, the gap between germline ends came to 15 bases. The CDR3 contains 15 residues. CDR3 in amino acids: CASSEIQARAYGYTF. CDR3 bases: TGTGCCAGCAGTGAAATTCAGGCAAGAGCATATGGCTACACCTTC.

This clonotype occurred many times. The rearrangement joins TRBV5-1 to TRBJ2-6; 8 positions match TRBD1. Germline V gene data show CDR1 as SGHRS and CDR2 as YFSETQ. The CDR3 is 15 amino acids. J was trimmed by 0 bases and V by 8 bases; bases with no gene match: 4. This CDR3 reads CASGQGSSGANVLTF. In DNA form, the CDR3 reads TGCGCCAGTGGACAGGGCTCCTCTGGGGCCAACGTCCTGACTTTC. Full variable domain (rest looked up from reference TRBV5-1 and TRBJ2-6): KAGVTQTPRYLIKTRGQQVTLSCSPISGHRSVSWYQQTPGQGLQFLFEYFSETQRNKGNFPGRFSGRQFSNSRSEMNVSTLELGDSALYLCASGQGSSGANVLTFGAGSRLTVL.

With regard to this clonotype: A read error may explain this, as a much larger clone is one base away. CDR3 loop: CASITGTGGFNEQYF. In nucleotides, the CDR3 is TGTGCCAGCATTACCGGGACAGGGGGTTTCAATGAGCAGTACTTC. V usage is TRBV12-3 or TRBV12-4 and J usage is TRBJ2-5; TRBD1 matches at 11 bases. Unmatched junction bases numbered 15, after V lost 7 bases and J lost 11 bases. The CDR3 length is 15 residues.

The J gene is TRBJ1-6, the V gene TRBV5-1; D is ambiguous. The CDR3 totals 13 residues. The germline gives CDR1 SGHRS, CDR2 YFSETQ. V was pared by 0 bases and J by 7 bases, with 5 bases between. Written as DNA, the CDR3 is TGCGCCAGCAGCTTGGGTACGAATTCACCCCTCCACTTT. It encodes CASSLGTNSPLHF.

Concerning this clonotype itself: With a much larger clone just one base away, this may be a read error. The V gene is TRBV6-1, the J gene TRBJ2-5, with 9 bases matching TRBD1. Looked up from germline, CDR1 is MNHNS and CDR2 is SASEGT. The CDR3 has 14 amino acids. CDR3 nucleotides: TGTGCCAGCAGCGAAGGACAGGGGACGAGGGAGCGGTACTTC. It translates to CASSEGQGTRERYF.

This clonotype has a count of ten or more. The rearrangement links TRBV4-2 to TRBJ1-1, with TRBD1 matching over 8 bases. Germline V gene sequence: CDR1 LGHNA, CDR2 YNFKEQ. Trimming removed 10 bases from V and 4 bases from J; junction bases left unmatched: 14. This CDR3 is 15 amino acids long. CDR3 region: CATSLTGQGGTEAFF. The CDR3 coding sequence is TGTGCCACCTCCTTAACAGGACAGGGCGGCACTGAAGCTTTCTTT.

The V call is TRBV9, the J call TRBJ1-1, with a weak D call TRBD1 (5 bases). The CDR3 is 15 residues long. CDR1 SGDLS and CDR2 YYNGEE come from the germline V gene. Between the trimmed V and J ends, which lost 0 bases and 2 bases, there was a span of 11 bases. CDR3 sequence: CASSVAKGANTEAFF. CDR3 nucleotide sequence: TGTGCCAGCAGCGTAGCAAAAGGGGCTAACACTGAAGCTTTCTTT.

There are a few counts of this clonotype. The genes are TRBV12-3 or TRBV12-4 and TRBJ2-2; tentative D call: TRBD1 (5 bases). This CDR3 comprises 12 residues. The germline V and J ends were trimmed by 5 bases and 7 bases, with 8 bases remaining between them. CDR3 loop: CASSRTSGELFF. The DNA of the CDR3 is TGTGCCAGCAGTCGGACAAGCGGGGAGCTGTTTTTT.

This chain joins TRBV20-1 and TRBJ2-5; 10 nucleotides align to TRBD1. CDR1 is DFQATT, CDR2 SNEGSKA, per germline (reference sequence). J gave up 4 bases and V 5 bases, and 19 bases lay outside the gene matches. The CDR3 consists of 18 residues. The CDR3 here is CSALVDFVGTGDRETQYF. CDR3 DNA: TGCAGTGCTCTAGTCGATTTCGTGGGGACAGGGGACAGAGAGACCCAGTACTTC.

The chain joins TRBV5-1 to TRBJ1-5; D might be TRBD1 (5 bases). V lost 0 bases and J lost 5, with 12 bases in between. Germline V gene sequence: CDR1 SGHRS, CDR2 YFSETQ. CDR3 length: 15 amino acids. CDR3 nucleotide sequence: TGCGCCAGCAGCTTGGAGTTAGGGGACGATCAGCCCCAGCATTTT. Protein sequence: CASSLELGDDQPQHF.

The chain employs TRBV3-1 and TRBJ1-4; D is unresolved. The CDR3 contains 14 residues. V was shortened by 4 bases and J by 7 bases, with 13 bases between the two germline ends. The V gene's germline CDR1 is LGHDT and CDR2 YNNKEL (reference sequence). The CDR3 DNA reads TGTGCCAGCAGCCGTACACGATCCGGTGAAAAACTGTTTTTT. This sequence encodes CASSRTRSGEKLFF.

The chain has TRBV20-1 and TRBJ2-1; 7 bases line up with TRBD1. The CDR3 runs to 13 residues. The germline V gene encodes CDR1 DFQATT and CDR2 SNEGSKA (reference sequence). The trim removed 6 bases at V and 4 bases at J, leaving 6 bases unmatched. The CDR3 loop is CSAEGTAYNEQFF. The CDR3 nucleotides are TGCAGTGCCGAAGGGACAGCTTACAATGAGCAGTTCTTC.

In its sample, this clonotype was seen many times. This sequence joins TRBV29-1 and TRBJ1-2, with D perhaps matching TRBD1 (5 bases). Trimming took 6 bases from V and 5 from J, leaving 13 bases between them. This CDR3 has 12 residues. Germline CDR1 reads SQVTM; CDR2 reads ANQGSEA. Written as DNA, the CDR3 is TGCAGCGTAGGGGAGTGGAGGTATGGCTACACCTTC. This translates into CSVGEWRYGYTF.

Ten or more counts support this clonotype. The J gene is TRBJ1-5, the V gene TRBV4-3; D uncertain. The CDR3 is 14 residues long. Germline CDR1 and CDR2: LGHNA and YSLEER. V was trimmed by 0 bases and J by 2 bases, leaving 5 bases between them. The CDR3 coding sequence is TGCGCCAGCAGCCAAGAGGTTGGCAATCAGCCCCAGCATTTT. Its protein is CASSQEVGNQPQHF.

Note on this clonotype: Since a much larger clone is just one base distant, this may be a read error. The V and J genes are TRBV7-2 and TRBJ2-7; D is ambiguous. V dropped 3 bases and J dropped 7 bases, with 13 bases sitting between them. Germline-derived CDR1 and CDR2 are SGHTA and FQGNSA. The CDR3 has 13 amino acids. The CDR3 is CASSLAKSNEQYF. CDR3 sequence (DNA): TGTGCCAGCAGCTTGGCTAAAAGCAATGAGCAGTACTTC.

The table lists this clonotype with many counts. The gene calls are TRBV6-2 or TRBV6-3 and TRBJ2-7, with a weak D call TRBD2 (6 bases). Germline V gene lookup returns CDR1 MNHEY and CDR2 SVGEGT. The V gene lost 0 bases and the J gene lost 1 base, with 10 bases spanning the gap. This CDR3 comprises 15 residues. The CDR3 DNA follows: TGTGCCAGCAGTTACTCACGTCTAGCGTCCTACGAGCAGTACTTC. Its translation is CASSYSRLASYEQYF.

The J gene is TRBJ2-6, the V gene TRBV29-1, with D perhaps matching TRBD2 (5 bases). The CDR3 is made up of 14 amino acids. CDR1 and CDR2 (germline): SQVTM, ANQGSEA. The germline V and J ends were trimmed by 7 bases and 2 bases, with 12 bases remaining between them. The CDR3, as DNA: TGCAGCGCAATAGAGGGTGCTGGGGCCAACGTCCTGACTTTC. This codes for CSAIEGAGANVLTF.

The chain links TRBV6-6 to TRBJ1-4; tentative D call: TRBD1 (5 bases). Germline V gene data show CDR1 as MNHNY and CDR2 as SVGAGI (reference sequence). Trimming cost V 0 bases and J 8 bases, with 13 bases left between them. This CDR3 contains 15 residues. The CDR3, as DNA: TGTGCCAGCAGTTACTCGGTGGCAGGGAGGGAAAAACTGTTTTTT. It specifies CASSYSVAGREKLFF.

This clonotype was recorded many times. V and J are TRBV6-4 and TRBJ1-1; unclear D gene. Germline CDR1 reads MRHNA; CDR2 reads SNTAGT. With 6 bases removed from V and 1 base from J, the gap between germline ends came to 9 bases. The CDR3 is made up of 13 amino acids. CDR3: CASSVETNTEAFF. The CDR3 nucleotides read TGTGCCAGCAGCGTCGAAACGAACACTGAAGCTTTCTTT.

In regard to this clonotype: One junction end does not reproduce the germline sequence, and a read error may be involved. The chain has TRBV5-1 and TRBJ1-2; no clear D. This CDR3 spans 14 amino acids. CDR1 is SGHRS, CDR2 YFSETQ, per germline. The CDR3 nucleotides read TGTGCCAGCAGCTTGTCTGTAGGCCTCTATGGCTACACCTTC. Its translation is CASSLSVGLYGYTF.